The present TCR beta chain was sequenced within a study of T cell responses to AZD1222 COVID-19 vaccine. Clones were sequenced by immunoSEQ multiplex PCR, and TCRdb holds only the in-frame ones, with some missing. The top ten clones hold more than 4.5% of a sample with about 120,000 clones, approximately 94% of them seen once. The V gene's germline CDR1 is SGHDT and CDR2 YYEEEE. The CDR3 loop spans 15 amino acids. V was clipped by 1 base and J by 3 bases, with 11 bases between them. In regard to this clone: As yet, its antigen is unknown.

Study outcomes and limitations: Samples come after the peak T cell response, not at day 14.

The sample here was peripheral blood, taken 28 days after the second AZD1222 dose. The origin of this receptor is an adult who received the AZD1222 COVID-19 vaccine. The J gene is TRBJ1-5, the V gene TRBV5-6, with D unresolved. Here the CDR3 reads CASSLKGVFNQPQHF. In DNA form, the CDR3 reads TGTGCCAGCAGCTTGAAGGGAGTCTTCAATCAGCCCCAGCATTTT.